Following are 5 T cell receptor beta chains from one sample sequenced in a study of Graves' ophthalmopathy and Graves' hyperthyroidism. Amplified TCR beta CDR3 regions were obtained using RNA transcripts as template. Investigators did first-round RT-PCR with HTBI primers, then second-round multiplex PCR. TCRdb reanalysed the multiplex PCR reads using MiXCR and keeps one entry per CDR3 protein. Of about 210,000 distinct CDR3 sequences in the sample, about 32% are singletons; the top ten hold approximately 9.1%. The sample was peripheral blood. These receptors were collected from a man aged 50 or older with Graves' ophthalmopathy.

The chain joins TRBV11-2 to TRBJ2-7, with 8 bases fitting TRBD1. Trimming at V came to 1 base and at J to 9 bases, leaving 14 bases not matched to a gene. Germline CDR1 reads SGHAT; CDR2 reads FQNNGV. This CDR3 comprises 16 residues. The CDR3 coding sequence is TGTGCCAGCAGCTTAGTCCTCGGACAGGGAGAGTGGGTGCAGTACTTC. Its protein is CASSLVLGQGEWVQYF.

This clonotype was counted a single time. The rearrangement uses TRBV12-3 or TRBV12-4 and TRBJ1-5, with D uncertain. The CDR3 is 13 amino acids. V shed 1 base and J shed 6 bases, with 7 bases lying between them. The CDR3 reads CASSLGPPQPQHF. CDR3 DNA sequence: TGTGCCAGCAGTTTAGGTCCCCCTCAGCCCCAGCATTTT.

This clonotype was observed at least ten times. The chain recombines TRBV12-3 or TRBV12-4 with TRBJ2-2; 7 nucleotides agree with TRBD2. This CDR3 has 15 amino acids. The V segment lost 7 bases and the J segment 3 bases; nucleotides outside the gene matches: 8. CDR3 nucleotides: TGTGCCAGCACCCAATCACTAGCGTACACCGGGGAGCTGTTTTTT. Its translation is CASTQSLAYTGELFF.

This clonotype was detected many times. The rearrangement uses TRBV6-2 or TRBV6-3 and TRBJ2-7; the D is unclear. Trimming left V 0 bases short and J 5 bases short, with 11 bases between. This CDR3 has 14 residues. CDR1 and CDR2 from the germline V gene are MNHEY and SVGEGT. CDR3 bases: TGTGCCAGCAGTTACTCTGGACGGCCGGACGAGCAGTACTTC. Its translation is CASSYSGRPDEQYF.

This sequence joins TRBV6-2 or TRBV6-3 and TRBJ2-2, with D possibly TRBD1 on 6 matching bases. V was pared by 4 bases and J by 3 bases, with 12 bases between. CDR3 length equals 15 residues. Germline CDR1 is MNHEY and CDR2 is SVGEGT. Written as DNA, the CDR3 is TGTGCCAGCAGTTTGGGACAACAGGACACCGGGGAGCTGTTTTTT. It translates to CASSLGQQDTGELFF.